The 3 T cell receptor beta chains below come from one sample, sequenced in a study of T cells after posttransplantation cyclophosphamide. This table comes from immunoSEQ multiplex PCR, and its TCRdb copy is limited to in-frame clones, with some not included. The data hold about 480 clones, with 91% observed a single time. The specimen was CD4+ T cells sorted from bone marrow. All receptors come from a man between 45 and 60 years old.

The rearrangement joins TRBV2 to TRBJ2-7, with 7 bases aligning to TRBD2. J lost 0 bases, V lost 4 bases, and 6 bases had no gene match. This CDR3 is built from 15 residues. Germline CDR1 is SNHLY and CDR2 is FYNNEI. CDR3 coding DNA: TGTGCCAGCAGTGCCGAGGGAGGGAGCTCCTACGAGCAGTACTTC. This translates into CASSAEGGSSYEQYF.

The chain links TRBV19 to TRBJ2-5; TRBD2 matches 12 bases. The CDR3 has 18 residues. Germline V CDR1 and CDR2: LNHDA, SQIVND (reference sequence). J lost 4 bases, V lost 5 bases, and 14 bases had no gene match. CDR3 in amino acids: CASSSLTSGSFHLETQYF. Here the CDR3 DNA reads TGTGCCAGTAGTTCCCTGACTAGCGGGAGCTTTCATTTAGAGACCCAGTACTTC.

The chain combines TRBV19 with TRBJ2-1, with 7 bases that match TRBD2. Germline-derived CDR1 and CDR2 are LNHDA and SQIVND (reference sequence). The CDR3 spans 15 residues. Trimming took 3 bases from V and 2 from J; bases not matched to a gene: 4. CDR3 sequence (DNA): TGTGCCAGTAGTATCCGGCTAGCGGCCTACAATGAGCAGTTCTTC. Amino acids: CASSIRLAAYNEQFF. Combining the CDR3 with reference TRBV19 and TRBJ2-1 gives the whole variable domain DGGITQSPKYLFRKEGQNVTLSCEQNLNHDAMYWYRQDPGQGLRLIYYSQIVNDFQKGDIAEGYSVSREKKESFPLTVTSAQKNPTAFYLCASSIRLAAYNEQFFGPGTRLTVL.